This T cell receptor (beta chain) originates from a study of CD4 and CD8 cells across lung adenocarcinoma regions. This CDR3 contains 15 residues. Germline CDR1 reads MNHEY; CDR2 reads SMNVEV (reference sequence). Of note for this clonotype: The germline gene is not matched at one end of the junction; a read error may be the cause.

Samples came from patients with localized non-small cell lung adenocarcinoma. TCRdb re-analysed the PCR reads in MiXCR, keeping a single row per CDR3 protein. The sample comprises around 18,000 distinct CDR3 sequences, more than 45% of which are singletons, and 50% to 60% rests with the top ten. Sequenced material: CD8+ T cells from the center of a lung tumor. The sequence derives from a female donor with lung adenocarcinoma. The CD4 and CD8 labels of this study may be unreliable. The chain combines TRBV27 with TRBJ2-4; no clear D gene. The CDR3 loop reads CASGSWLRATNTQYF. In DNA, the CDR3 is TGTGCCAGCGGTTCGTGGTTAAGGGCCACAAACACTCAGTACTTT.